This T cell receptor beta chain was identified during a study of OX40 agonist ivuxolimab in advanced cancers. Germline V gene data show CDR1 as DFQATT and CDR2 as SNEGSKA (reference sequence). The CDR3 covers 11 residues. The V end was cut by 6 bases, the J end by 5 bases, with 9 bases between. Some clones are missing from TCRdb's copy, which holds only in-frame ones; the method was immunoSEQ multiplex PCR. Counted here are roughly 120,000 clones, approximately 89% occurring once; the ten biggest clones make up 0.27%. Sequencing used CD4+ or CD8+ T cells sorted from blood, obtained in a trial of the OX40 agonist ivuxolimab. This sequence was found in an adult with an advanced solid tumor such as melanoma, head and neck, liver or kidney cancer. The chain recombines TRBV20-1 with TRBJ2-3; no reliable D call. The CDR3 protein is CSAMEIDTQYF. The CDR3 DNA reads as TGCAGTGCCATGGAGATAGATACGCAGTATTTT.